This T cell receptor (beta chain) was sequenced in a study of blood T cell repertoires in COVID-19. Turning to the study itself: In each case, the material was cDNA or gDNA derived from T cells, B-cell-depleted T cells, or PBMCs.

Recruits, aged roughly 18 to 89 years, lived in around 24 US areas. Recovered status applied to Cohort 3 donors who had two consecutive negative PCRs. It also applied to those with clearance or with symptom resolution. The CDR3 runs 17 residues. V lost 1 base and J lost 4, with 17 bases in between. The germline CDR1 and CDR2 sequences are LNHNV and YYDKDF (reference sequence). Sequencing used immunoSEQ multiplex PCR; TCRdb keeps in-frame clones, though not all of them. The sample shows 150,000 to 200,000 clones, 80% of them seen only once. Sequenced material: PBMCs or T cells enriched from blood (not recorded which). This chain connects TRBV15 to TRBJ1-3, with TRBD1 as a possible D gene (5 bases). The receptor's source is a man aged 40-49 years who had recovered from COVID-19. The CDR3 nucleotides are TGTGCCACCAGCAGAGTTTCAGACAGCACCGGGGGAAACACCATATATTTT. It encodes CATSRVSDSTGGNTIYF. Combining the CDR3 with reference TRBV15 and TRBJ1-3 gives the whole variable domain DAMVIQNPRYQVTQFGKPVTLSCSQTLNHNVMYWYQQKSSQAPKLLFHYYDKDFNNEADTPDNFQSRRPNTSFCFLDIRSPGLGDTAMYLCATSRVSDSTGGNTIYFGEGSWLTVV.